This T cell receptor (beta chain) was sequenced for a study of shared clonotypes between healthy human individuals (dated by TCRdb to the early 2020s). About the investigation overall: Two women and a few men aged 18 to 49 years were included in the cohort. For each donor, three plates each were used for CD4 naive and CD4 memory, two plates were used for CD8 naive, and one plate was used for CD8 memory. Between about 0.85 and 8.9 billion PBMCs per donor were obtained by leukapheresis. To increase sequencing depth and limit assay-specific biases, different laboratories used diverse techniques to prepare libraries and sequence TCR repertoires. To estimate repertoire size and how much clonotype sharing occurs between individuals, the study deeply sequenced the blood TCR repertoires of about 5 healthy adults. The full study reports these points: Even with the large sequencing depth, rarefaction of the sorted-subset datasets indicated that sequencing was incomplete. Sampling was limited to blood, and TCR repertoires in tissue likely differ from TCR repertoires in blood. Naive subsets generally had larger estimated clonotype richness than memory subsets. When four donors were compared, the shared fraction of clonotypes was roughly 4.8% for naive CD4, more than 3% for naive CD8, roughly 2.3% for memory CD4, and around 0.37% for memory CD8. Pairwise subsampling indicated that sequencing depth was expected to affect the degree of clonotype sharing among donors. Higher generation probabilities were observed for clonotypes shared by all four sorted-subset donors than for non-shared clonotypes. Because the study included only a small number of donors, the genetic and exposure-history diversity represented was limited.

Using the deep immunoSEQ assay, TCR CDR3 regions were amplified from genomic DNA by multiplex PCR. Genomic DNA extracted from each cell subset was distributed evenly over all wells of several immunoSEQ 96-well plates, and each plate served as one replicate. For sorted subsets, each replicate PCR was loaded with about 0.2 ug genomic DNA, equivalent to some 27,000 T cell genomes. Purified libraries were measured with a Qubit 3.0 fluorometer, size-checked on a Bioanalyzer 2100, and measured again with the KAPA Library Quantification kit. Each immunoSEQ 96-well plate was sequenced on its own single-read 150-cycle Illumina NextSeq 550 flow cell. Per the original workflow: Because only junctional sequences without quality scores were contained in the immunoSEQ output, filtering matching that applied to full-length reads could not be performed. Sequences were annotated with PyIR, a Python wrapper for IgBLAST v1.9, using IMGT germline references to assign V/J genes and CDR3. Any read was removed if the V/J assignment was weak (E-value above 1e-6), the CDR3 was missing, or the read contained stop codons, out-of-frame junctions, or ambiguous translated residues. A V3J clonotype was defined by an identical inferred V gene, J gene, and CDR3 amino acid sequence. The percentage overlap between two repertoires was calculated by dividing the number of shared unique clonotypes by the size of the smaller repertoire. Three approaches were used to assess repertoire richness: RTK rarefaction, the Chao1 estimator, and Recon v2.1 estimates of unobserved clonotypes. OLGA was used to compute generation probabilities for all TCRbeta clonotypes that the gDNA method yielded from a handful of donors. The table was pulled from immuneACCESS by TCRdb, which kept in-frame rearrangements only. Such tables lose some clones; where checked, under half of the loss comes from unresolved V genes, and the rest has no known cause. The V and J calls and clone size are taken from that table; D and trimming were inferred from the DNA. The sample yields around 1.9 million clones; approximately 94% were counted once. The top ten clonotypes cover under 2% of the sample.

CD8 naive samples consisted of CD45RO-negative cells that were positively selected for CCR7, yielding a CD45RA+CCR7+ population without TemRA cells. The donors were healthy, HIV-negative adults who had no recently reported acute infections or vaccinations. All donors were Caucasian adults living in Nashville, Tennessee, USA. Blood was obtained by leukapheresis, after which PBMCs were separated by Ficoll-Histopaque density gradient centrifugation and cryopreserved in liquid nitrogen vapor phase. Analytical flow cytometry was used to check the purity and quantity of every magnetically sorted T cell population. Genomic DNA was isolated from each sorted fraction and quantified by UV absorbance on a Nanodrop 2000c. Turning to this clone: No antigen is known for it. It has no much larger one-base neighbor in the sample; base qualities were not kept.

This sequence was found in a man younger than 30 in good health. Some clones in this sample may be carry-over from other donors' samples. Sequencing input: naive CD8+ T cells from PBMCs. The sample's cell subset or site label, decoded: CD45RA+CCR7+.

The CDR3 reads as follows: CASRPTGQGNTEAFF. In nucleotide form, the sequence is TGTGCCAGCAGACCAACGGGACAGGGTAACACTGAAGCTTTCTTT. The chain joins TRBV2 to TRBJ1-1, and 9 junctional nucleotides match TRBD1. From cysteine to phenylalanine, the CDR3 is 15 amino acids long. Kept here is only the CDR3 DNA, which spans 45 bases and is read in frame from base 1. V ends up 6 bases short and J 2 bases short, with an unmatched junction base count of 7. The germline V gene sets CDR1 to SNHLY and CDR2 to FYNNEI.